This T cell receptor beta chain appears in the sequencing data of a study of regulatory T cells in long-lasting Graves disease. This clonotype came up many times. Its specificity is not known. Libraries of TCR beta came from iRepertoire HTBI primers plus Arm-PCR of CDR3 regions. TCRdb re-derived calls from the multiplex PCR reads in MiXCR, one entry per CDR3 protein. The sample contains hundreds of thousands of distinct CDR3 sequences, around an eighth of which appear only once. Study-level findings and limits: Lower TCR diversity characterized persistent Graves' patients relative to newly diagnosed patients. The persistent group shared some 2,700 public clonotypes, more than the 966 shared by new patients.

As for time point: newly diagnosed GD, antithyroid drugs for less than 3 months. The authors made the TCR library using RNA they extracted from PBMCs. Per germline, CDR1 SGDLS and CDR2 YYNGEE. CDR3 length: 15 residues. The V end lost 3 bases, the J end lost 2 bases, and 15 bases lay between the germline ends. These same records also appear under a second study, on T cells in Graves' hyperthyroidism and ophthalmopathy.

Sequenced material: peripheral blood mononuclear cells (PBMCs), taken at new diagnosis, from a patient treated with antithyroid drugs. This clonotype was obtained from a man aged 25 to 40 with Graves disease. The chain has TRBV9 and TRBJ2-7; D not certain. The CDR3 reads CASSGATEATYEQYF. The CDR3 DNA sequence: TGTGCCAGCAGCGGGGCTACAGAAGCCACCTACGAGCAGTACTTC. The variable domain in full, with the rest retrieved from reference TRBV9 and TRBJ2-7, is DSGVTQTPKHLITATGQRVTLRCSPRSGDLSVYWYQQSLDQGLQFLIQYYNGEERAKGNILERFSAQQFPDLHSELNLSSLELGDSALYFCASSGATEATYEQYFGPGTRLTVT.